This T cell receptor (beta chain) was sequenced during a study of chemoradiotherapy in HPV16-positive cancers. Findings and caveats of the study: Candidate HPV-specific clones and E7-related TCR motifs grew in tumor during treatment.

Note on this clone: Its antigen is undetermined.

This CDR3 contains 15 residues. V was clipped by 1 base and J by 2 bases; unmatched bases: 5. Germline CDR1 and CDR2: MGHRA and YSYEKL. Repertoires were sampled repeatedly during chemoradiotherapy. Clones were read by immunoSEQ multiplex PCR, and TCRdb kept only the in-frame ones, dropping some. The table records about 12,000 clones, roughly 81% of them present only once. The sequence was collected from a human donor with HPV-associated anogenital cancer. The J gene is TRBJ2-7, the V gene TRBV4-1; 7 nucleotides agree with TRBD2. This material was acquired from a patient who underwent chemoradiotherapy. The CDR3 loop is CASSQGASGAYEQYF. Here the CDR3 DNA reads TGCGCCAGCAGCCAAGGGGCTAGCGGAGCCTACGAGCAGTACTTC.